This T cell receptor (beta chain) is drawn from a study of cytomegalovirus exposure and HLA in healthy donors. This PCR relied on a set of 60 Vbeta primers and 13 Jbeta primers. Produced via immunoSEQ multiplex PCR; TCRdb's table is partial and in-frame only. The sample holds around 94,000 clones, approximately 77% seen once. Study-wide points: Later analysis associated a missense DCLRE1C variant with TCR beta V- and J-gene trimming.

A word on this clone: As yet, its antigen is unknown.

The CDR3 is 15 residues long. Germline lookup yields CDR1 MNHEY and CDR2 SVGAGI. The junction had 5 bases not matched to a gene; V was cut back by 4 bases and J by 7 bases. The receptor's source is a male donor in good health and CMV-seropositive. The specimen was PBMCs. V and J are TRBV6-5 and TRBJ2-1; 12 positions agree with TRBD2. The CDR3 DNA reads as TGTGCCAGCAGTTTGACTAGCGGGAGTAAGAATGAGCAGTTCTTC. This sequence encodes CASSLTSGSKNEQFF.